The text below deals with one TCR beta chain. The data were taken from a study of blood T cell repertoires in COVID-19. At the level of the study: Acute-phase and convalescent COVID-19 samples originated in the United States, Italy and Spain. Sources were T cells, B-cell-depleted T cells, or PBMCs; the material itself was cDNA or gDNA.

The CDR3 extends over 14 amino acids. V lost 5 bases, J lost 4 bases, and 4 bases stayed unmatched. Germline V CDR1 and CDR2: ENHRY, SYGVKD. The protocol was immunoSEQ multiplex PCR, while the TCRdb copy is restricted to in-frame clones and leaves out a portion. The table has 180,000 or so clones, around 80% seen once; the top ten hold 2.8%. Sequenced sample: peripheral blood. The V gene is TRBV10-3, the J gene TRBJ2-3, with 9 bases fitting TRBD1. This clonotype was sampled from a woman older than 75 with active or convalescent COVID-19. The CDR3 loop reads CAISPGQGSDTQYF. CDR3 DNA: TGTGCCATCAGTCCGGGACAGGGTTCAGATACGCAGTATTTT.